A selection of T cell receptor beta chains follows, all from one sample in a study of monozygotic twins with inflammatory bowel disease. No DNA is given; TCRdb re-called the 5' RACE reads and lists each CDR3 protein once. This sample's table reports about 160,000 distinct CDR3 sequences. Sequencing input: blood. Receptors originate from a human donor with ulcerative colitis or Crohn's disease, or a healthy co-twin of an affected twin (not recorded which). The CDR3 runs from the conserved cysteine through the conserved F or W. The size field is filled for only some rows; it gives once, few, many or a size class.

cdr3_aa: CASSQTTGELYGYTF
v_call: TRBV4-3
clone_size: -
j_call: TRBJ1-2

cdr3_aa: CASSSPGVVLETQYF
v_call: TRBV11-3
clone_size: -
j_call: TRBJ2-5

cdr3_aa: CASSIISGSYEQHF
v_call: TRBV19
clone_size: -
j_call: TRBJ2-7

cdr3_aa: CASSLRTGYGYTF
v_call: TRBV12-3/TRBV12-4
clone_size: -
j_call: TRBJ1-2

cdr3_aa: CASSFGTGGLNTEAFF
v_call: TRBV28
clone_size: -
j_call: TRBJ1-1

cdr3_aa: CSARDNFGGNEQFF
v_call: TRBV20-1
clone_size: -
j_call: TRBJ2-1

cdr3_aa: CASSDSYEQYF
v_call: TRBV6-2/TRBV6-3
clone_size: -
j_call: TRBJ2-7

cdr3_aa: CASSLDRNTDTQYF
v_call: TRBV5-1
clone_size: -
j_call: TRBJ2-3

cdr3_aa: CASSLGSVDNEQFF
v_call: TRBV7-2
clone_size: medium-sized
j_call: TRBJ2-1

cdr3_aa: CASSLYRGNTEAFF
v_call: TRBV5-1
clone_size: -
j_call: TRBJ1-1

cdr3_aa: CASSLGFGRGYNEQFF
v_call: TRBV27
clone_size: -
j_call: TRBJ2-1

cdr3_aa: CASSPPTGDKNIQYF
v_call: TRBV5-4
clone_size: -
j_call: TRBJ2-4

cdr3_aa: CSAQDRDAETQYF
v_call: TRBV20-1
clone_size: -
j_call: TRBJ2-5

cdr3_aa: CASSLGPGSYNEQFF
v_call: TRBV7-2
clone_size: -
j_call: TRBJ2-1

cdr3_aa: CSARIGAGKYGYTF
v_call: TRBV20-1
clone_size: -
j_call: TRBJ1-2

cdr3_aa: CASTPSLGTGNTIYF
v_call: TRBV12-3/TRBV12-4
clone_size: -
j_call: TRBJ1-3

cdr3_aa: CASRPGTSNTGELFF
v_call: TRBV12-3/TRBV12-4
clone_size: -
j_call: TRBJ2-2

cdr3_aa: CAITASPGNRLNTEAFF
v_call: TRBV10-3
clone_size: -
j_call: TRBJ1-1